A selection of T cell receptor beta chains follows, all from one sample in a study of post-analysis software for immune sequencing data. TCRdb re-derived calls from the PCR reads in MiXCR, one entry per CDR3 protein. The sample has roughly 540,000 distinct CDR3 sequences, roughly 34% seen once. Material for sequencing was blood. The receptors shown here come from a girl aged 2-17 years with multiple sclerosis. CDR3s include the opening cysteine and the closing phenylalanine or tryptophan. D genes are given only for firm matches. Clone size appears in some rows only: once, few, many, or a class for an expanded clone.

abundance	v_gene	len	d_gene	j_gene	CDR3nt	CDR3aa
-	TRBV6-2/TRBV6-3	14	TRBD2	TRBJ2-5	TGTGCCAGCAGAGCGGGACTAACACAAGAGACCCAGTACTTC	CASRAGLTQETQYF
-	TRBV4-1	14	-	TRBJ1-4	TGCGCCAGCAGCCAAGTCGGGTTGTCGGAAAAACTGTTTTTT	CASSQVGLSEKLFF
-	TRBV7-8	14	-	TRBJ2-7	TGTGCCAGCAGCCTAAGACAACTATCCTACGAGCAGTACTTC	CASSLRQLSYEQYF
-	TRBV6-2/TRBV6-3	12	-	TRBJ1-2	TGTGCCAGCACCCCGTTCGGTGATGGCTACACCTTC	CASTPFGDGYTF
-	TRBV11-2	18	-	TRBJ2-3	TGTGCCAGCAGCCCGGCACTCAGGGCCCGGCGATGGGCAGATACGCAGTATTTT	CASSPALRARRWADTQYF
few	TRBV20-1	13	TRBD1	TRBJ2-7	TGCAGTGCTAGGGGACAGCAGATAGGGGAGCAGTACTTC	CSARGQQIGEQYF
-	TRBV6-5	16	-	TRBJ1-1	TGTGCCAGCAAATCGGGGACAATTACAGAGAACACTGAAGCTTTCTTT	CASKSGTITENTEAFF
-	TRBV7-8	15	TRBD1	TRBJ2-5	TGTGCCAGCAGCATCGGGACAGCACATCAAGAGACCCAGTACTTC	CASSIGTAHQETQYF
few	TRBV20-1	15	TRBD1	TRBJ1-1	TGCAGTGCTCAAGTGGGGACAGGCGGATACACTGAAGCTTTCTTT	CSAQVGTGGYTEAFF
-	TRBV27	14	TRBD1	TRBJ2-2	TGTGCCAGCAGAGACAGGGGGAACACCGGGGAGCTGTTTTTT	CASRDRGNTGELFF
-	TRBV6-5	11	-	TRBJ1-1	TGTGCCAGCTTGAGGGGGACTGAAGCTTTCTTT	CASLRGTEAFF
-	TRBV13	16	TRBD2	TRBJ2-5	TGTGCCAGCAGCATCCAGACTAGCGGGGTTGAAGAGACCCAGTACTTC	CASSIQTSGVEETQYF
-	TRBV14	18	-	TRBJ1-1	TGTGCCAGCAGCCAAGGAGGTGACTGGGAACTAGTTGGCACTGAAGCTTTCTTT	CASSQGGDWELVGTEAFF
-	TRBV6-5	15	TRBD1	TRBJ2-2	TGTGCCAGCAGTAACGGACAGGTGAACACCGGGGAGCTGTTTTTT	CASSNGQVNTGELFF
-	TRBV29-1	11	TRBD1	TRBJ2-7	TGCAGCGTTCACAGGGGAGTCGAGCAGTACTTC	CSVHRGVEQYF
-	TRBV5-1	15	-	TRBJ2-2	TGCGCCAGCAGTCTAGGGGCCACAGACCACGGGGAGCGGTTTTTT	CASSLGATDHGERFF
few	TRBV3-1	16	TRBD2	TRBJ2-1	TGTGCCAGCAGCCCTCGTGGGCTAGCGGGGGGGAATGAGCAGTTCTTC	CASSPRGLAGGNEQFF
-	TRBV6-5	15	TRBD1	TRBJ1-5	TGTGCCAGCAGTTACTCTCCAGGGGGAGGTCAGCCCCAGCATTTT	CASSYSPGGGQPQHF
-	TRBV10-3	13	TRBD1	TRBJ2-7	TGTGCCATCAGCCGGGACAGCTTCTACGAGCAGTACTTC	CAISRDSFYEQYF
-	TRBV6-2/TRBV6-3	13	TRBD1	TRBJ1-2	TGTGCCAGCAGTCACGGGACAGCCATTGGCTACACCTTC	CASSHGTAIGYTF
few	TRBV10-3	14	TRBD1	TRBJ1-2	TGTGCCATCGACCGAGGACAGGGGGCGATGGGCTACACCTTC	CAIDRGQGAMGYTF
few	TRBV20-1	13	-	TRBJ2-3	TGCAGTGCCCCAGGACCGAGCACAGGTACGCAGTATTTT	CSAPGPSTGTQYF
-	TRBV25-1	13	-	TRBJ2-5	TGTGCCAGCAGTGATTACCAATTCGAGACCCAGTACTTC	CASSDYQFETQYF
few	TRBV6-5	17	-	TRBJ1-5	TGTGCCAGCAGTTCACCTCCCCCGGGGGTCCTCGATCAGCCCCAGCATTTT	CASSSPPPGVLDQPQHF
many	TRBV20-1	16	-	TRBJ1-1	TGCAGTGCTAGAGATCAAACAGGGTCGGCGTACACTGAAGCTTTCTTT	CSARDQTGSAYTEAFF
-	TRBV29-1	13	-	TRBJ2-5	TGCAGCGCCAGGAGGGGGGCCGGGGAGACCCAGTACTTC	CSARRGAGETQYF
few	TRBV20-1	10	-	TRBJ2-3	TGCAGTGCTAAGCAGGATACGCAGTATTTT	CSAKQDTQYF
few	TRBV6-5	13	-	TRBJ2-5	TGTGCCAGCAGTTACGGCGGACTTGAGACCCAGTACTTC	CASSYGGLETQYF
-	TRBV11-2	12	-	TRBJ2-4	TGTGCCAGCAGCTTAGGCGGGGACATTCAGTACTTC	CASSLGGDIQYF
-	TRBV6-5	16	TRBD2	TRBJ2-4	TGTGCCAGCAGTTATTCTAGCGGGGGGTCCAAAAACATTCGGTACTTC	CASSYSSGGSKNIRYF
-	TRBV20-1	18	-	TRBJ1-5	TGCAGTGCCGCCGCCCGACAGGACTTGGGACATAGCAATCAGCCCCAGCATTTT	CSAAARQDLGHSNQPQHF
few	TRBV6-5	13	-	TRBJ2-2	TGTGCCAGCAGTTACTCTGGAACCGGGGAGCTGTTTTTT	CASSYSGTGELFF
-	TRBV5-1	15	TRBD1	TRBJ2-5	TGCGCCAGCAGCCCGGAATTGCAGGGGGCAGAGACCCAGTACTTC	CASSPELQGAETQYF